This entry describes one T cell receptor beta chain. This sample stems from a study of blood T cell repertoires in COVID-19. Across the whole study: Material from acute and convalescent COVID-19 was sourced from the United States, Italy and Spain. In each case, the material was cDNA or gDNA derived from T cells, B-cell-depleted T cells, or PBMCs.

The assay was immunoSEQ multiplex PCR, and TCRdb's table has in-frame clones only and misses some. Among about 97,000 clones listed, around 87% were seen once. The sequencing input was peripheral blood. The receptor's source is a man between 45 and 60 years old with active or convalescent COVID-19.

The CDR3 nucleotides read TGTGCCGTTAGCGGGACAGGGCTTCAGCCCCAGCATTTT. Amino acid sequence: CAVSGTGLQPQHF. This sequence joins TRBV19 and TRBJ1-5, with 9 nucleotides matching TRBD1. V lost 11 bases to trimming and J lost 6 bases; unmatched junction nucleotides: 8. Germline lookup yields CDR1 LNHDA and CDR2 SQIVND (reference sequence). The CDR3 length is 13 residues.